The clone carrying this T cell receptor beta chain was recorded once. This sample is part of a study of PD-1 blockade in classical Hodgkin lymphoma. Using immunoSEQ multiplex PCR, the repertoire was profiled, and TCRdb retains in-frame clones only, with some absent. The top ten hold roughly 5% of the sample, which has about 47,000 clones, approximately 91% seen once. Time point here: newly diagnosed, previously untreated cHL patient sample. The TCR sequence derives from a human donor with classical Hodgkin lymphoma. Sequencing input: peripheral blood mononuclear cells (PBMCs).

The CDR3 loop is CASSPGVEEKLFF. Here the CDR3 DNA reads TGTGCCAGCTCACCGGGGGTTGAAGAAAAACTGTTTTTT. This chain uses TRBV18 with TRBJ1-4, with a tentative D call TRBD1 (5 bases). Per the germline V gene, CDR1 is KGHSH and CDR2 is LQKENI. V was shortened by 3 bases and J by 8 bases, with 10 bases between the two germline ends. The CDR3 has 13 amino acids.